This is a list of T cell receptor beta chains from one sample in a study of T cells expressing NK-cell markers. From its re-call of the 5' RACE reads, TCRdb lists each CDR3 protein once, without DNA. Its table lists hundreds of thousands of distinct CDR3 sequences. Sequenced: blood T cells: a sorted CD56 or NKG2C T cell subset, CD4+ or CD8+ T cells, or bulk PBMC T cells (not recorded which). Receptor source: a woman between 18 and 70 years old in good health. Both conserved end residues are part of each CDR3.

>TRBV6-5|TRBJ2-1
CASSSPGSSPNEQFF
>TRBV7-2|TRBJ1-3
CASSSDSGNTIYF
>TRBV11-3|TRBJ2-7
CASSLTAGAEEQYF
>TRBV7-3|TRBJ2-5
CASSMGSSQETQYF
>TRBV4-1|TRBJ2-1
CASSQEGQVGNEQFF
>TRBV20-1|TRBJ2-1
CSAQTSGSGSYNEQFF
>TRBV4-1|TRBJ1-5
CASSQVLRDSNQPQHF
>TRBV20-1|TRBJ2-3
CSARGTGTQGELDTQYF
>TRBV3-1|TRBJ2-5
CASSEFGQETQYF
>TRBV20-1|TRBJ2-5
CSADDWQETQYF
>TRBV7-2|TRBJ1-1
CASSTRDRGANTEAFF
>TRBV3-1|TRBJ2-1
CASRQPGRPNEQFF
>TRBV11-2|TRBJ2-1
CASRVLAGEYNEQFF
>TRBV10-1|TRBJ2-3
CASSDPGGGPDTQYF
>TRBV24-1|TRBJ1-2
CATPGGGRGYTF
>TRBV5-1|TRBJ2-2
CASSITGTENTGELFF
>TRBV24-1|TRBJ2-2
CATSGTRPPNTGELFF
>TRBV10-3|TRBJ2-7
CAISESGNYEQYF
>TRBV11-3|TRBJ2-1
CASSLGGDYNEQFF
>TRBV9|TRBJ1-1
CASSVVGYMNTEAFF
>TRBV12-3/TRBV12-4|TRBJ1-1
CASSSGQMAFF
>TRBV6-5|TRBJ2-1
CASSLLPAGAYNEQFF
>TRBV20-1|TRBJ2-1
CSARDLGSIYNEQFF
>TRBV6-5|TRBJ1-2
CASSYTSRGYGYTF
>TRBV7-2|TRBJ2-1
CASSPTSVTGVGNEQFF
>TRBV5-5|TRBJ1-5
CASSAGRSDSNQPQHF
>TRBV2|TRBJ2-1
CASSELGTNEQFF
>TRBV27|TRBJ2-7
CASSLRQGPYEQYF
>TRBV5-6|TRBJ2-2
CASSLVAGELFF
>TRBV7-8|TRBJ2-2
CASSLRGGTGELFF
>TRBV7-6|TRBJ2-3
CASSLAMGTSGSTDTQYF
>TRBV20-1|TRBJ1-5
CSVGSSNQPQHF
>TRBV7-2|TRBJ2-5
CASSLPGPTSGQETQYF
>TRBV28|TRBJ2-4
CASNRGSNGYGIQYF
>TRBV24-1|TRBJ2-3
CATSDFTDTQYF
>TRBV29-1|TRBJ2-7
CSVEFRRTVTRGEQYF
>TRBV7-2|TRBJ2-2
CASSSVFRSGTGELFF
>TRBV27|TRBJ1-4
CASSSGALGEKLFF
>TRBV20-1|TRBJ2-7
CSASHTSYEQYF
>TRBV20-1|TRBJ2-7
CSAPLPQPGSGRIYEQYF
>TRBV5-1|TRBJ1-4
CASSLVGEKLFF